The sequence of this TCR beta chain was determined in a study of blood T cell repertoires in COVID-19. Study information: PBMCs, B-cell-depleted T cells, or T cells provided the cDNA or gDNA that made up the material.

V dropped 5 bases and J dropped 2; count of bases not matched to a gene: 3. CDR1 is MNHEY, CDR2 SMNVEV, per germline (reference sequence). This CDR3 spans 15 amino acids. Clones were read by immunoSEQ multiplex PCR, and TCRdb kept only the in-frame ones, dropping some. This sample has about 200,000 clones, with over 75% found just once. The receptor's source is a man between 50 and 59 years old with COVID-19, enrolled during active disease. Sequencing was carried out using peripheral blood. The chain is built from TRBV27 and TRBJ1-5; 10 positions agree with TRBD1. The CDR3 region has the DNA TGTGCCAGCAGTCCCGGGACAGGGGGCAATCAGCCCCAGCATTTT. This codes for CASSPGTGGNQPQHF.